The 25 T cell receptor beta chains reported below all come from one sample, sequenced in a study of T cell repertoires in cytomegalovirus infection. TCRdb re-called the reads with MiXCR, one entry per CDR3 protein. In the table there are about 240,000 distinct CDR3 sequences, 6.5% of which are singletons. Input material: PBMCs. Receptor source: a human donor in good health (CMV status not recorded). Some clones in this sample may be carry-over from other donors' samples.

This clonotype occurred many times. This chain connects TRBV7-2 to TRBJ2-5; D gene uncertain. The ends were cut back, 1 base at V and 5 bases at J, with 8 bases in the middle. The CDR3 spans 13 residues. Germline V CDR1 and CDR2: SGHTA, FQGNSA. CDR3 DNA: TGTGCCAGCAGCTTAGTGGGTCGGGAGACCCAGTACTTC. It translates to CASSLVGRETQYF.

This clonotype was counted ten times or more. The chain couples TRBV7-2 to TRBJ1-2; 7 bases line up with TRBD1. The CDR3 runs to 15 residues. V shed 1 base, J shed 8 bases, and the junction held 10 bases outside the gene matches. In germline, CDR1 is SGHTA, CDR2 FQGNSA. CDR3 coding DNA: TGTGCCAGCAGCTTAGTTGTACAGGGGCCCTCCGGCTACACCTTC. It is translated as CASSLVVQGPSGYTF.

The DNA for the CDR3 is TGTGCCAGCAGCACCCGCGAGGGGGATACGCAGTATTTT. Protein sequence: CASSTREGDTQYF. The rearrangement joins TRBV6-5 to TRBJ2-3; tentatively, D is TRBD1 or TRBD2 (5 bases each). Per germline, CDR1 MNHEY and CDR2 SVGAGI. With 6 bases removed from V and 6 bases from J, the gap between germline ends came to 13 bases. CDR3 size: 13 residues.

This chain connects TRBV20-1 to TRBJ1-2; D might be TRBD1 (6 bases). Germline values: CDR1 DFQATT, CDR2 SNEGSKA (reference sequence). Trimming removed 4 bases from V and 6 bases from J, with 18 bases in between. The CDR3 contains 14 residues. As DNA, the CDR3 is TGCAGTGCTAAACGACAGGCATGGGGAGATGGCTACACCTTC. Its translation: CSAKRQAWGDGYTF.

This clonotype has only a few counts. The chain links TRBV6-6 to TRBJ2-7; D not resolved. The CDR3 extends over 15 amino acids. CDR1 is MNHNY, CDR2 SVGAGI, per germline (reference sequence). V lost 2 bases, J lost 1 base, and 12 bases lay in between. CDR3 DNA: TGTGCCAGCAGTTACGATTATCTCGGTTCCTACGAGCAGTACTTC. Its translation: CASSYDYLGSYEQYF.

This clonotype was counted ten times or more. This chain links TRBV12-5 with TRBJ2-2; a weak D match, TRBD1 (6 bases). CDR1 and CDR2 from the germline V gene are LGHNT and FRNRAP. The V end lost 0 bases, the J end lost 4 bases, and 9 bases lay between the germline ends. The CDR3 runs to 15 residues. CDR3 bases: TGTGCTAGTGGTTTGGTACAAGGGGGCACCGGGGAGCTGTTTTTT. It specifies CASGLVQGGTGELFF.

Ten or more counts support this clonotype. The J gene is TRBJ2-4, the V gene TRBV14, with 7 bases that match TRBD1. There are 14 residues in the CDR3. V was clipped by 1 base and J by 7 bases; unmatched bases: 4. The germline CDR1 and CDR2 sequences are SGHDN and FVKESK. The CDR3 here is CASSQAGGSNIQYF. The CDR3 nucleotides are TGTGCCAGCAGCCAAGCAGGGGGTAGTAACATTCAGTACTTC.

The J gene is TRBJ1-2, the V gene TRBV4-3; D not certain. V lost 5 bases and J lost 2, with 6 bases in between. The CDR3 totals 12 residues. CDR1 LGHNA and CDR2 YSLEER come from the germline V gene. The CDR3 nucleotides read TGCGCCAGCAGCGACCAGAACTATGGCTACACCTTC. Translated: CASSDQNYGYTF.

This clonotype came up many times. The rearrangement joins TRBV7-2 to TRBJ1-2; TRBD1 aligns across 12 bases. The ends lost 4 bases at V and 7 bases at J; junction bases unmatched: 4. CDR1 and CDR2 from the germline V gene are SGHTA and FQGNSA. The CDR3 covers 14 residues. CDR3: CASSSGQGAPGYTF. CDR3 coding DNA: TGTGCCAGCAGCTCGGGACAGGGGGCGCCTGGCTACACCTTC.

This clonotype was detected ten times or more. The chain has TRBV5-1 and TRBJ1-6, with D perhaps matching TRBD1 (5 bases). Germline CDR1 and CDR2: SGHRS and YFSETQ. V shed 4 bases and J shed 10 bases, with 21 bases lying between them. CDR3 length equals 16 residues. The CDR3 reads CASSQPSGGMGSPLHF. As DNA, the CDR3 is TGCGCCAGCAGCCAGCCCTCGGGGGGGATGGGATCACCCCTCCACTTT.

The V call is TRBV20-1, the J call TRBJ1-2; the D gene is possibly TRBD1 (5 bases). CDR1 and CDR2 from the germline V gene are DFQATT and SNEGSKA (reference sequence). V was shortened by 5 bases and J by 3 bases, with 16 bases between the two germline ends. CDR3 length equals 14 residues. The CDR3 sequence: CSAGGTTSHYGYTF. The CDR3 nucleotides read TGCAGTGCTGGGGGGACCACTTCCCACTATGGCTACACCTTC.

This clonotype was recorded at least ten times. The DNA of the CDR3 is TGCAGTGCTGGACTAGCGGGTCGTCCCGGGGAGCTGTTTTTT. It is translated as CSAGLAGRPGELFF. The gene calls are TRBV20-1 and TRBJ2-2; 11 bases align to TRBD2. Trimming cost V 5 bases and J 6 bases; bases outside gene matches: 5. Per the germline V gene, CDR1 is DFQATT and CDR2 is SNEGSKA (reference sequence). The CDR3 loop spans 14 amino acids.

This clonotype was detected many times. The chain is built from TRBV5-5 and TRBJ2-5; the D gene could be TRBD1 or TRBD2 (5 bases each). The V gene's germline CDR1 is SGHKS and CDR2 YYEKEE (reference sequence). This CDR3 region has 14 residues. Trimming stripped 2 bases from V and 1 base from J, with 9 bases between. The DNA of the CDR3 is TGTGCCAGCAGCTTCGCAGGGACCCAAGAGACCCAGTACTTC. The encoded protein is CASSFAGTQETQYF. The full variable domain, its missing parts supplied by reference TRBV5-5 and TRBJ2-5, is DAGVTQSPTHLIKTRGQQVTLRCSPISGHKSVSWYQQVLGQGPQFIFQYYEKEERGRGNFPDRFSARQFPNYSSELNVNALLLGDSALYLCASSFAGTQETQYFGPGTRLLVL.

This clonotype was counted at least ten times. V and J are TRBV29-1 and TRBJ1-1, with a tentative D call TRBD1 (6 bases). From germline, CDR1 is SQVTM and CDR2 ANQGSEA. This CDR3 has 10 residues. The ends were cut back, 6 bases at V and 11 bases at J, with 13 bases in the middle. The CDR3 DNA follows: TGCAGCGTAGATACAGGGTACGCTTTCTTT. Encoded protein: CSVDTGYAFF.

The chain carries TRBV4-1 and TRBJ2-3; weak D call: TRBD2 (6 bases). CDR3 length: 15 amino acids. V dropped 0 bases and J dropped 3 bases, with 10 bases sitting between them. CDR1 and CDR2 from the germline V gene are MGHRA and YSYEKL. CDR3: CASSQDALATDTQYF. CDR3 sequence (DNA): TGCGCCAGCAGCCAAGATGCCCTAGCGACAGATACGCAGTATTTT.

This clonotype was counted ten times or more. The rearrangement joins TRBV7-8 to TRBJ2-3; possibly TRBD2 for D (5 bases). The ends were cut back, 4 bases at V and 2 bases at J, with 16 bases in the middle. The length of the CDR3 is 16 residues. Germline values: CDR1 SGHVS, CDR2 FQNEAQ. This CDR3 is CASSSAWTSLTDTQYF. For the CDR3, the DNA is TGTGCCAGCAGCTCAGCGTGGACTTCCCTCACAGATACGCAGTATTTT.

Many counts were recorded for this clonotype. The chain uses TRBV27 and TRBJ2-1, with TRBD1 as a possible D gene (6 bases). Germline V CDR1 and CDR2: MNHEY, SMNVEV (reference sequence). This CDR3 is 14 amino acids long. The V gene lost 6 bases and the J gene lost 8 bases, with 17 bases spanning the gap. The CDR3, as DNA: TGTGCCAGCAGCCCCAGAACAGGGTTCGATGAGCAGTTCTTC. Encoded protein: CASSPRTGFDEQFF.

In its sample, this clonotype was seen once. DNA of the CDR3: TGTGCCACCAGCAGAGAGAGAACGAACACTGAAGCTTTCTTT. It is translated as CATSRERTNTEAFF. The chain employs TRBV15 and TRBJ1-1; no clear D gene. The length of the CDR3 is 14 residues. Trimming removed 0 bases from V and 1 base from J, with 6 bases in between. CDR1 and CDR2 from the germline V gene are LNHNV and YYDKDF (reference sequence). Using reference TRBV15 and TRBJ1-1 for the parts outside the CDR3, the full variable domain is DAMVIQNPRYQVTQFGKPVTLSCSQTLNHNVMYWYQQKSSQAPKLLFHYYDKDFNNEADTPDNFQSRRPNTSFCFLDIRSPGLGDTAMYLCATSRERTNTEAFFGQGTRLTVV.

This clonotype has only a few counts. This chain joins TRBV20-1 and TRBJ1-1; no definite D call. Trimming took off 3 bases at V and 3 bases at J, with 8 bases between the two ends. There are 12 residues in the CDR3. The germline V gene encodes CDR1 DFQATT and CDR2 SNEGSKA (reference sequence). CDR3 sequence: CSASVAHTEAFF. For the CDR3, the DNA is TGCAGTGCTAGCGTGGCTCACACTGAAGCTTTCTTT.

This clonotype has at least ten counts. The V call is TRBV20-1, the J call TRBJ1-1; 9 bases align to TRBD1. The CDR3 is made up of 14 amino acids. With 1 base clipped from V and 3 bases from J, the junction kept 3 bases outside the gene matches. Germline V gene lookup returns CDR1 DFQATT and CDR2 SNEGSKA (reference sequence). This CDR3 reads CSARGGDRDTEAFF. The CDR3 DNA follows: TGCAGTGCTAGAGGAGGGGACAGGGACACTGAAGCTTTCTTT.

This clonotype was detected ten times or more. The rearrangement uses TRBV4-1 and TRBJ1-2; 7 positions match TRBD1. This CDR3 is 16 amino acids long. Per germline, CDR1 MGHRA and CDR2 YSYEKL. The V segment lost 0 bases and the J segment 4 bases; nucleotides outside the gene matches: 8. The CDR3 DNA reads TGCGCCAGCAGCCAAGATGGGGGACAGACGCCCTATGGCTACACCTTC. Its protein product is CASSQDGGQTPYGYTF.

Ten or more counts support this clonotype. V gene TRBV5-6 combines with J gene TRBJ2-1, with D maybe TRBD1 (6 bases). This CDR3 has 13 amino acids. Per the germline V gene, CDR1 is SGHDT and CDR2 is YYEEEE. V dropped 6 bases and J dropped 4 bases, with 11 bases sitting between them. DNA of the CDR3: TGTGCCAGCACTCCCGGGACATACAATGAGCAGTTCTTC. Translated: CASTPGTYNEQFF.

This clonotype was found many times. This sequence joins TRBV6-2 or TRBV6-3 and TRBJ2-1, with D hard to call. In germline, CDR1 is MNHEY, CDR2 SVGEGT. The CDR3 spans 15 residues. With 2 bases removed from V and 3 bases from J, the gap between germline ends came to 11 bases. For the CDR3, the DNA is TGTGCCAGCAGTTACACTGGGCCCCTCTACAATGAGCAGTTCTTC. Encoded protein: CASSYTGPLYNEQFF.

Many counts were recorded for this clonotype. The rearrangement uses TRBV7-2 and TRBJ2-3; 7 nucleotides match TRBD2. Germline V gene sequence: CDR1 SGHTA, CDR2 FQGNSA. The CDR3 length is 15 residues. The V segment lost 6 bases and the J segment 2 bases; nucleotides outside the gene matches: 8. The DNA of the CDR3 is TGTGCCAGCAGTTTAAGTCTAGCGGTCACAGATACGCAGTATTTT. Its translation is CASSLSLAVTDTQYF.

This clonotype was seen many times. The chain recombines TRBV7-2 with TRBJ2-2; TRBD1 aligns across 9 bases. The CDR3 length is 16 residues. Germline trimming cut 5 bases from V and 6 bases from J; bases unmatched to any gene: 10. Germline loops: CDR1 SGHTA, CDR2 FQGNSA. CDR3 bases: TGTGCCAGCAGCCCACCGGGACAGGGTGGATCCGGGGAGCTGTTTTTT. Its translation: CASSPPGQGGSGELFF.